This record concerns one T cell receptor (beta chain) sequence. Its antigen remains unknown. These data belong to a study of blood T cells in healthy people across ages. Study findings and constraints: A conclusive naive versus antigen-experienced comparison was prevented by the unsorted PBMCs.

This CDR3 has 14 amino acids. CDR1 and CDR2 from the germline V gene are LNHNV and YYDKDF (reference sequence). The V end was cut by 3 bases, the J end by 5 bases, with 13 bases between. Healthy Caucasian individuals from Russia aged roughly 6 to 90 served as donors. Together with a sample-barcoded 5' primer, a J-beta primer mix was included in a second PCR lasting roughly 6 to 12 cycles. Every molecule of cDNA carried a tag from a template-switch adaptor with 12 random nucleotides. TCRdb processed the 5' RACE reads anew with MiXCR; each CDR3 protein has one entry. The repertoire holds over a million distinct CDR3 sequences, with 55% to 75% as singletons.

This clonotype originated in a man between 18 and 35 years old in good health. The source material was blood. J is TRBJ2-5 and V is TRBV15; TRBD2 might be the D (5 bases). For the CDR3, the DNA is TGTGCCACCAGCAGGAACGGACTTGGGGAGACCCAGTACTTC. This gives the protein CATSRNGLGETQYF.